The TCR beta chain described here comes from a study of blood T cells in healthy people across ages. Then a second PCR, running roughly 7 to 11 cycles, was carried out with a sample-barcoded 5' primer and a J-beta primer mix. Each CDR3 protein gets one entry after TCRdb re-called the 5' RACE reads with MiXCR. The data show about 750,000 distinct CDR3 sequences, 50% to 65% seen once. General study results and limits: Naive CD4+ cells and diversity were both higher in long-lived donors than in aged donors.

Notes on this clonotype: Its antigen is unknown.

The sequence was obtained from a man older than 75 in good health. What was sequenced was blood.

In DNA, the CDR3 is TGCAGTGCTAGAGATTGGGGACGCTACGAGCAGTACTTC. This codes for CSARDWGRYEQYF. This rearrangement joins TRBV20-1 to TRBJ2-7, with D possibly called TRBD1 or TRBD2 (5 bases each). Trimming stripped 0 bases from V and 3 bases from J, with 9 bases between. Germline V lookup: CDR1 DFQATT, CDR2 SNEGSKA (reference sequence). The length of the CDR3 is 13 residues.